These 2 T cell receptor beta chains share one sample of origin, sequenced in a study of blood T cells in healthy people across ages. Next came a second PCR, run for about 7 to 11 cycles, which used a sample-barcoded 5' primer along with a J-beta primer mix. In TCRdb, the 5' RACE reads were re-called with MiXCR into one record per CDR3 protein. The sample consists of some 1,500,000 distinct CDR3 sequences, 35% to 45% of them appearing once. The sample consisted of blood. All receptors come from a woman aged 18 to 35 in good health.

Here the CDR3 DNA reads TGTGCCAGTAGTTTAACGACAGGCTCGGAGACCCAGTACTTC. Residues: CASSLTTGSETQYF. The V call is TRBV19, the J call TRBJ2-5; perhaps TRBD1 as D (6 bases). This CDR3 region has 14 residues. CDR1 LNHDA and CDR2 SQIVND come from the germline V gene (reference sequence). V lost 5 bases to trimming and J lost 5 bases, with 15 bases between them.

The chain links TRBV7-2 to TRBJ2-2; no definite D call. CDR1 is SGHTA, CDR2 FQGNSA, per germline. The CDR3 sequence is 14 residues long. V lost 1 base to trimming and J lost 4 bases, with 7 bases between them. The CDR3 region is CASSLDLFTGELFF. The CDR3 DNA reads TGTGCCAGCAGCTTAGACTTATTCACCGGGGAGCTGTTTTTT.